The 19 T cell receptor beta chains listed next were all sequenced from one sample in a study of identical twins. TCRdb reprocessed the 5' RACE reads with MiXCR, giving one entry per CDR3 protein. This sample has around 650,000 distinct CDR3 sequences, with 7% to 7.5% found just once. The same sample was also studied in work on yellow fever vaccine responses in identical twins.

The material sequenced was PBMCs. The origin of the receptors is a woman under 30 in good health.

The CDR3, as DNA: TGTGCCAGCAGTTACTCCCGTGATCTGGGCGGAAACACCATATATTTT. It translates to CASSYSRDLGGNTIYF. V usage is TRBV6-5 and J usage is TRBJ1-3; no firm D call. V was cut by 0 bases and J by 4 bases, with 13 bases left in between. This CDR3 comprises 16 residues. Germline V lookup: CDR1 MNHEY, CDR2 SVGAGI.

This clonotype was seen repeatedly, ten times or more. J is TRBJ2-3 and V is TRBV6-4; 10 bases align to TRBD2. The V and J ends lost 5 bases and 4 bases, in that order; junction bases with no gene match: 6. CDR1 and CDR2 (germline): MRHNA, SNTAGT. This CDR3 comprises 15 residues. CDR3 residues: CASSLLAGAADTQYF. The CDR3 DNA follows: TGTGCCAGCAGTTTGCTAGCGGGAGCAGCAGATACGCAGTATTTT.

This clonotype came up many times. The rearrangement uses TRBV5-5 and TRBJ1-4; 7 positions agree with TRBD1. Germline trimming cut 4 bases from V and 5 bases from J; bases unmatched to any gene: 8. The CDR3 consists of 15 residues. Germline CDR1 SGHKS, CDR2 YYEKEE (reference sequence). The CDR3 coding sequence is TGTGCCAGCAGCGCGACAGGGAAGGGGAATGAAAAACTGTTTTTT. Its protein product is CASSATGKGNEKLFF. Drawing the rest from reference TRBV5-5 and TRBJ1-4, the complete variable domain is DAGVTQSPTHLIKTRGQQVTLRCSPISGHKSVSWYQQVLGQGPQFIFQYYEKEERGRGNFPDRFSARQFPNYSSELNVNALLLGDSALYLCASSATGKGNEKLFFGSGTQLSVL.

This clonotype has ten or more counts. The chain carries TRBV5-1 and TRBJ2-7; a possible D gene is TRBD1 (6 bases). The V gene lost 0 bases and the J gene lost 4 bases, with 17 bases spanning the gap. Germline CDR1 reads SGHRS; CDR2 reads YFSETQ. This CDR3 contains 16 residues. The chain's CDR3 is CASSLASQGLKYEQYF. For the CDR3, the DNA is TGCGCCAGCAGCTTGGCATCACAGGGTTTGAAATACGAGCAGTACTTC.

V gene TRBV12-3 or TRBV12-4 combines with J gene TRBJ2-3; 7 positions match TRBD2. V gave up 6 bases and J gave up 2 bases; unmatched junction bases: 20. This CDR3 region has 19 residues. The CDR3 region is CASSSPPGGSLRNTDTQYF. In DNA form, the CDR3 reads TGTGCCAGCAGCTCCCCCCCGGGGGGATCGTTAAGAAACACAGATACGCAGTATTTT.

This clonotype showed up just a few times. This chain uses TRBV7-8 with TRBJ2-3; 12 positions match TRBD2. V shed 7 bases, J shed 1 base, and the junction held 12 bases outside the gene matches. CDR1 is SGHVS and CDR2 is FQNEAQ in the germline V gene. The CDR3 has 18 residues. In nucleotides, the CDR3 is TGTGCCAGCAAGCCACTAGCGGGAGGACGGGGGGGCACAGATACGCAGTATTTT. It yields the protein CASKPLAGGRGGTDTQYF.

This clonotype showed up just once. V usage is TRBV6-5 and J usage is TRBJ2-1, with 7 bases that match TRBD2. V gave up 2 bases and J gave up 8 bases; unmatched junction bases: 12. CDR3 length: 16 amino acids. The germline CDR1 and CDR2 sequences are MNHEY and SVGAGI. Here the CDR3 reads CASSYAAGSTSYEQFF. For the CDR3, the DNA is TGTGCCAGCAGTTACGCAGCGGGATCAACAAGCTATGAGCAGTTCTTC.

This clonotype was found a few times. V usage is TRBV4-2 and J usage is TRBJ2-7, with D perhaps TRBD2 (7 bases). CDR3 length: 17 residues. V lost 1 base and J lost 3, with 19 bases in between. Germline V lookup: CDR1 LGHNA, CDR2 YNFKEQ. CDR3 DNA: TGTGCCAGCAGCCAAGTGGGTGGGGGGGCTGTAGGCTACGAGCAGTACTTC. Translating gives CASSQVGGGAVGYEQYF.

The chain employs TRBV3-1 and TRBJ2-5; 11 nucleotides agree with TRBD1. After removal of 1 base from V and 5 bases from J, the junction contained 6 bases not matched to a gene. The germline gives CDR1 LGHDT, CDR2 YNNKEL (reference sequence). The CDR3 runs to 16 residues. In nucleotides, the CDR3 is TGTGCCAGCAGCCAAGTTAGCGGGGACAGGGGGGAGACCCAGTACTTC. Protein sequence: CASSQVSGDRGETQYF.

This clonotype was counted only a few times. CDR3 bases: TGCAGTGCCATCCTAGCGGGGGGAGGCACAGATACGCAGTATTTT. Translating gives CSAILAGGGTDTQYF. The J gene is TRBJ2-3, the V gene TRBV20-1, with 11 bases fitting TRBD2. The V segment lost 6 bases and the J segment 1 base; nucleotides outside the gene matches: 6. The CDR3 is made up of 15 amino acids. Per the germline V gene, CDR1 is DFQATT and CDR2 is SNEGSKA (reference sequence).

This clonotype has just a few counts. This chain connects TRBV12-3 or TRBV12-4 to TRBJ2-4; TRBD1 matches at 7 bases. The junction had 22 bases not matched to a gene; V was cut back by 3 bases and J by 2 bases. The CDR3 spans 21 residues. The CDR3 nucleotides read TGTGCCAGCAGTTTTACATCGTCGACAGGGATCGGATTCGGGTCCAAAAACATTCAGTACTTC. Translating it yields CASSFTSSTGIGFGSKNIQYF.

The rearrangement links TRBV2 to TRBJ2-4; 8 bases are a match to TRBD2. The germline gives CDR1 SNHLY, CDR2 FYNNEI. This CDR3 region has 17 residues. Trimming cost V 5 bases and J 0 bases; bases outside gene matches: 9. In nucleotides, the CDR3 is TGTGCCAGCAGTCTTGTCCAGCGGGGGACAGCCAAAAACATTCAGTACTTC. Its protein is CASSLVQRGTAKNIQYF.

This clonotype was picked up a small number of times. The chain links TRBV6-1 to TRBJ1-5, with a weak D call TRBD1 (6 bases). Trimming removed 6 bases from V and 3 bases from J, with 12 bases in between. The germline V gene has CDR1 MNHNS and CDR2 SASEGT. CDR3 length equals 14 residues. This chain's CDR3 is CASSLQGPNQPQHF. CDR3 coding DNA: TGTGCCAGCAGCCTACAGGGTCCCAATCAGCCCCAGCATTTT.

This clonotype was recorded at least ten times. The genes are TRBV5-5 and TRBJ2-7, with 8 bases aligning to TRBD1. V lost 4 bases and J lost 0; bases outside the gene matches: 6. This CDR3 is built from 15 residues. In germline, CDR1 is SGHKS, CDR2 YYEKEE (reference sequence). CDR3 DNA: TGTGCCAGCAGCCGCGGGACAGGTCCCTCCTACGAGCAGTACTTC. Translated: CASSRGTGPSYEQYF.

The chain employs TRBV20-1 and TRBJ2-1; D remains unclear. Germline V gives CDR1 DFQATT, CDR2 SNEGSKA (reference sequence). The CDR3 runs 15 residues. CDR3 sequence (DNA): TGCAGCCTCGTCTCGACTGGGCAGATGGGGAATGAGCAGTTCTTC. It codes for CSLVSTGQMGNEQFF.

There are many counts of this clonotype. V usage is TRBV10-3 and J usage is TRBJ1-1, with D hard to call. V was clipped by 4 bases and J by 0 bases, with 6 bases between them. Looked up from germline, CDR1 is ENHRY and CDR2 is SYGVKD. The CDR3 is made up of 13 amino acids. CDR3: CAISGLLNTEAFF. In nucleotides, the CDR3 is TGTGCCATCAGTGGGTTACTGAACACTGAAGCTTTCTTT.

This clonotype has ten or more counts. The CDR3: CASSLESRAYKGGTDTQYF. CDR3 bases: TGTGCCAGCAGCTTAGAATCCCGGGCTTATAAGGGTGGCACAGATACGCAGTATTTT. The chain has TRBV11-2 and TRBJ2-3; D is unresolved. Per the germline V gene, CDR1 is SGHAT and CDR2 is FQNNGV. This CDR3 has 19 amino acids. V gave up 0 bases and J gave up 1 base, with 20 bases separating them.

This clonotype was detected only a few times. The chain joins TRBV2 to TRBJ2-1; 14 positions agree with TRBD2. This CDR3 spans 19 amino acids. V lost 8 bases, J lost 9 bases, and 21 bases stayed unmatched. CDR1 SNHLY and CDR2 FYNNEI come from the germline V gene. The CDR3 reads CASCHPSTSGRASWSEQFF. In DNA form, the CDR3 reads TGTGCCAGCTGTCACCCCTCGACTAGCGGGAGGGCCTCTTGGAGTGAGCAGTTCTTC.

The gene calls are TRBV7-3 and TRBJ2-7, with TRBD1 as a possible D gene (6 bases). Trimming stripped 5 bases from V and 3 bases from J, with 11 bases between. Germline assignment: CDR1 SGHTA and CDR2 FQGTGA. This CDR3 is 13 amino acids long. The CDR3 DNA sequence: TGTGCCAGCAGCCGAGAACAGGGCTACGAGCAGTACTTC. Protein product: CASSREQGYEQYF.